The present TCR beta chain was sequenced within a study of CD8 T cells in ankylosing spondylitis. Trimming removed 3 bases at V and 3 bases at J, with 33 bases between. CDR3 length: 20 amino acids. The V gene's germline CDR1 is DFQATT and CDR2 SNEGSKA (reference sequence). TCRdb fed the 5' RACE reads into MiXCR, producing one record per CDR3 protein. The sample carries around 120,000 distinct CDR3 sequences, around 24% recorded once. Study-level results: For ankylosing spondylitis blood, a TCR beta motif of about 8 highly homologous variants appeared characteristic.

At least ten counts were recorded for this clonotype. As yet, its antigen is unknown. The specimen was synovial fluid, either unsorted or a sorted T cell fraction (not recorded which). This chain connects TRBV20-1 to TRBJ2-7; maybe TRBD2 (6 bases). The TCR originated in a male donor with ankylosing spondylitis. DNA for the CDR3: TGCAGTGCTAGTCCGCCCCCACTTCCGGGGGAGGTTTTTGGATTCTACGAGCAGTACTTC. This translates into CSASPPPLPGEVFGFYEQYF.